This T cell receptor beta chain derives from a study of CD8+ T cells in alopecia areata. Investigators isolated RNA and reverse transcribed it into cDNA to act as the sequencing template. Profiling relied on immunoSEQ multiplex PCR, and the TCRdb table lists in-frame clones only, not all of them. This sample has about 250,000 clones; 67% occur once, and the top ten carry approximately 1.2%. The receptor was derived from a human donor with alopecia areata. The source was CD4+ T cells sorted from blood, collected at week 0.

The CDR3 sequence: CASGGQINTEAFF. The CDR3 bases are TGTGCCAGCGGGGGACAGATAAACACTGAAGCTTTCTTT. The chain employs TRBV2 and TRBJ1-1; 7 bases are shared with TRBD1. V lost 8 bases, J lost 2 bases, and 5 bases stayed unmatched. The CDR3 extends over 13 amino acids. The germline gives CDR1 SNHLY, CDR2 FYNNEI.